This T cell receptor (beta chain) came from a study of CD8+ T cells in alopecia areata. This clone was found once. What it binds is unknown. cDNA prepared by RNA extraction and subsequent reverse transcription served as the template for sequencing. Some clones are missing from TCRdb's copy, which holds only in-frame ones; the method was immunoSEQ multiplex PCR. Among about 180,000 clones listed, around 51% were seen once. The CDR3 runs to 12 residues. The germline V gene encodes CDR1 GTSNPN and CDR2 SVGIG (reference sequence). Treatment reported: oral pan-JAK inhibitor, 5-10 mg twice daily. Study results and limitations: Scalp clonality, together with expanded CD8+ clones among the top 100, fell significantly with tofacitinib.

Specimen: CD8+ T cells sorted from blood, collected at approximately week 52, from a patient treated with tofacitinib. This TCR derives from a human donor with alopecia areata. The chain carries TRBV30 and TRBJ1-4; tentatively, D is TRBD1 (6 bases). The CDR3 reads CAGSEGDEKLFF. The CDR3 DNA sequence: TGTGCTGGCTCGGAGGGGGATGAAAAACTGTTTTTT.